Presented here are 7 T cell receptor beta chains from one specimen sequenced in a study of cytomegalovirus exposure and HLA in healthy donors. Vbeta (60) and Jbeta (13) primers were used in the PCR. Clones were sequenced by immunoSEQ multiplex PCR, and TCRdb holds only the in-frame ones, with some missing. The profile shows 150,000 to 200,000 clones, about three quarters of them singletons. The sample consisted of PBMCs. Receptors originate from a man aged 18 to 29 in good health and CMV-seropositive.

The chain couples TRBV7-9 to TRBJ2-1, with 11 bases matching TRBD2. Germline lookup yields CDR1 SEHNR and CDR2 FQNEAQ (reference sequence). This CDR3 spans 15 amino acids. V lost 6 bases to trimming and J lost 7 bases; unmatched junction nucleotides: 8. In DNA form, the CDR3 reads TGTGCCAGCAGTCGTCCCGGGACTAGCGGTAATGAGCAGTTCTTC. This translates into CASSRPGTSGNEQFF.

This clone was counted a single time. This chain connects TRBV21-1 to TRBJ1-6; TRBD1, the D gene given by the table, was not confirmed from the DNA. TRBV21-1 is a pseudogene segment. This CDR3 has 12 amino acids. The DNA of the CDR3 is TGTGCCAGCAGCAAAGATGGCCTTCCCCTCCACTTT. It yields the protein CASSKDGLPLHF.

The chain combines TRBV6-5 with TRBJ1-2, with a possible D match to TRBD1 (6 bases). Germline CDR1 is MNHEY and CDR2 is SVGAGI. The V end lost 5 bases, the J end lost 5 bases, and 15 bases lay between the germline ends. CDR3 length equals 14 residues. The CDR3 here is CASSGTSLVYGYTF. CDR3 nucleotide sequence: TGTGCCAGCAGTGGGACAAGTCTCGTGTATGGCTACACCTTC.

The rearrangement uses TRBV6-1 and TRBJ2-7, with 11 nucleotides matching TRBD2. Per germline, CDR1 MNHNS and CDR2 SASEGT. V trimming: 6 bases; J trimming: 0 bases; junction bases outside the gene matches: 4. This CDR3 region has 15 residues. In nucleotides, the CDR3 is TGTGCCAGCAGCCAACTAGCGGGGGACTCCTACGAGCAGTACGTC. Protein product: CASSQLAGDSYEQYV.

This clone has just a few counts. The rearrangement joins TRBV10-3 to TRBJ1-5, with D unclear. Trimming removed 6 bases at V and 5 bases at J, with 14 bases between. This CDR3 spans 14 amino acids. The germline V gene encodes CDR1 ENHRY and CDR2 SYGVKD. The CDR3: CAIRDSGEDQPQHF. In DNA, the CDR3 is TGTGCCATCAGGGACTCCGGAGAGGATCAGCCCCAGCATTTT.

This clone was counted between two and nine times. The rearrangement links TRBV7-8 to TRBJ2-7; 9 bases map to TRBD1. V lost 5 bases to trimming and J lost 7 bases; unmatched junction nucleotides: 15. This CDR3 has 16 amino acids. The germline CDR1 and CDR2 sequences are SGHVS and FQNEAQ. The CDR3 protein is CASSHHGGDRAEEQYV. In DNA, the CDR3 is TGTGCCAGCAGCCATCATGGGGGGGACAGGGCGGAAGAGCAGTACGTC.

This chain joins TRBV29-1 and TRBJ1-3; tentative D call: TRBD1 (5 bases). The CDR3 extends over 13 amino acids. Germline V gene data show CDR1 as SQVTM and CDR2 as ANQGSEA. Trimming took 4 bases from V and 3 from J, leaving 10 bases between them. The CDR3 protein is CSVGTTVGNTIYF. CDR3 nucleotides: TGCAGCGTTGGAACGACAGTTGGAAACACCATATATTTT.